This T cell receptor beta chain was identified during a study of blood T cell repertoires in COVID-19 (dated by TCRdb to 2019 to 2021). Turning to the overall study: Samples from collaborators originated in the United States, Italy and Spain and spanned both the acute and convalescent phases of COVID-19. The material from the prospective study consisted of cDNA or gDNA derived from T cells, B-cell-depleted T cells, or PBMCs. Deeply sampled blood TCRbeta repertoires from subjects exposed to, actively infected with, or recovered from COVID-19 were included in the dataset. A freely available public database, intended as a resource for researchers studying the immune response to SARS-CoV-2, is where the repertoires were released. Samples came from the ongoing ImmuneRACE study (first 160 participants) plus 1,254 subjects from 6 global collaborators. Sample metadata almost always included a de-identified subject ID, COVID-19 status, age in years and sex. Where available, HLA class I and class II types were taken from metadata supplied by the sample provider and were not determined by assay-based typing.

Unmatched junction bases come to 14, with V trimmed by 7 bases and J by 4 bases. As encoded in the germline V gene, CDR1 is MDHEN while CDR2 is SYDVKM. The CDR3 spans 17 residues, from the cysteine through the phenylalanine. Left in the record is the CDR3 DNA by itself, 51 bases read in frame from the first base. Enrolling through a virtual design, the prospective study's participants ranged in age from about 18 to 100 years and lived across some 23 United States geographic areas. In the prospective study, cohorts were assigned on the basis of participant-reported clinical history obtained from a screening survey and a study questionnaire. ImmuneRACE Cohort 3 recovered participants were defined by two consecutive negative NP/OP PCR tests, healthcare professional clearance, or symptom resolution. Mobile phlebotomists in the prospective study collected whole blood, serum and a nasopharyngeal or oropharyngeal swab from every participant. Participants in the prospective study had the option to provide additional blood draws and questionnaires over an approximately 2-month period. Before DNA extraction, prospective study blood samples were shipped either frozen or at room temperature.

Study-level results and caveats: Clinical and demographic metadata were provided uncurated, with the amount varying by source and participant.

This clone was picked up a small number of times. Its target antigen remains unknown. No quality values exist for individual bases; no much larger clone is one base distant. TCRbeta CDR3 regions were amplified from genomic DNA by means of the immunoSEQ Assay, a bias-controlled multiplex PCR. The study's processing was this. The number of nucleated cells in each sample was estimated by amplification of reference gene primers within the assay. To quantify the absolute abundance of each unique TCRbeta CDR3 rearrangement, sequence reads were collapsed and filtered. For each sample, productive Simpson clonality was calculated as the square root of Simpson's diversity index over productive rearrangements. TCRdb took this table from immuneACCESS and kept in-frame rearrangements with V and J called. Such tables lack part of the clones; where checked against another copy, unresolved V genes explain under half of the gap, and the rest is unexplained. V and J calls and clone size are as listed in that table; D and trimming were resolved from the DNA. The table for this sample lists about 150,000 clones; 86% of them were counted only once. 4.3% of the sample is held by the ten biggest clonotypes.

The sample consisted of PBMCs or T cells enriched from blood (not recorded which). The source is a man aged 50 to 60 who had recovered from COVID-19. The V and J genes are TRBV28 and TRBJ1-4; the central 8 bases match TRBD1. This receptor carries the CDR3 CASTNRGRGRGNEKLFF. The sequenced DNA: TGTGCCAGCACCAATCGGGGCAGGGGGCGAGGTAATGAAAAACTGTTTTTT. The reference TRBV28 and TRBJ1-4 proteins fill in what lies around the CDR3, so the full variable domain reads DVKVTQSSRYLVKRTGEKVFLECVQDMDHENMFWYRQDPGLGLRLIYFSYDVKMKEKGDIPEGYSVSREKKERFSLILESASTNQTSMYLCASTNRGRGRGNEKLFFGSGTQLSVL.